This is a list of T cell receptor beta chains from one sample in a study of cytomegalovirus exposure and HLA in healthy donors. Method: immunoSEQ multiplex PCR; TCRdb's copy keeps in-frame clones and lacks some. In the table there are some 110,000 clones, about 75% of which are singletons. The specimen sequenced was PBMCs. The receptors stem from a male donor in good health and CMV-seropositive. CDR3s include the opening cysteine and the closing phenylalanine or tryptophan. Fields, in order: D gene, J gene, V gene, clone size, CDR3 protein, CDR3 DNA. The D gene is left open where the match is weak. Expanded clones get a size class; other rows say once, few or many, or leave the size out.

d_gene: NA
j_gene: TRBJ1-1
v_gene: TRBV28
abundance: NA
CDR3aa: CASSSPVGGGNTEAFF
CDR3nt: TGTGCCAGCAGTTCCCCGGTGGGGGGAGGGAACACTGAAGCTTTCTTT

d_gene: NA
j_gene: TRBJ1-5
v_gene: TRBV6-1
abundance: NA
CDR3aa: CASSEGGLSNQPQHF
CDR3nt: TGTGCCAGCAGTGAGGGGGGGTTAAGCAATCAGCCCCAGCATTTT

d_gene: TRBD1
j_gene: TRBJ2-5
v_gene: TRBV5-1
abundance: NA
CDR3aa: CASSWGPGQGMETQYF
CDR3nt: TGCGCCAGCAGCTGGGGGCCGGGACAGGGGATGGAGACCCAGTACTTC

d_gene: TRBD2
j_gene: TRBJ2-5
v_gene: TRBV27
abundance: NA
CDR3aa: CASSLSAGGETQYF
CDR3nt: TGTGCCAGCAGTTTATCGGCGGGGGGTGAGACCCAGTACTTC

d_gene: NA
j_gene: TRBJ2-7
v_gene: TRBV18
abundance: once
CDR3aa: CASSPPGGLVEQYF
CDR3nt: TGTGCCAGCTCACCCCCCGGGGGGCTCGTCGAGCAGTACTTC

d_gene: TRBD1
j_gene: TRBJ1-2
v_gene: TRBV7-8
abundance: once
CDR3aa: CASSLGGVGYTF
CDR3nt: TGTGCCAGCAGTTTAGGGGGCGTCGGCTACACCTTC

d_gene: NA
j_gene: TRBJ2-7
v_gene: TRBV11-2
abundance: NA
CDR3aa: CASSRSSYEQYF
CDR3nt: TGTGCCAGCAGCCGCAGCTCCTACGAGCAGTACTTC

d_gene: NA
j_gene: TRBJ1-1
v_gene: TRBV9
abundance: NA
CDR3aa: CASSASILEGTEAFF
CDR3nt: TGTGCCAGCAGCGCCTCCATCTTAGAGGGCACTGAAGCTTTCTTT

d_gene: NA
j_gene: TRBJ1-1
v_gene: TRBV19
abundance: many
CDR3aa: CACSGGRWPNTEAFF
CDR3nt: TGTGCCTGCTCGGGGGGGCGCTGGCCGAACACTGAAGCTTTCTTT

d_gene: NA
j_gene: TRBJ1-6
v_gene: TRBV5-4
abundance: NA
CDR3aa: CASSLSTAGVSPLHF
CDR3nt: TGTGCCAGCAGCTTGTCTACAGCCGGCGTGTCACCCCTCCACTTT

d_gene: TRBD2
j_gene: TRBJ2-1
v_gene: TRBV5-1
abundance: few
CDR3aa: CASSLAPSGSRNEQFF
CDR3nt: TGCGCCAGCAGCTTAGCCCCCAGCGGGAGTAGGAATGAGCAGTTCTTC

d_gene: NA
j_gene: TRBJ2-7
v_gene: TRBV12-2
abundance: NA
CDR3aa: CASRLAKGKRREQYF
CDR3nt: TGTGCAAGTCGCTTAGCTAAGGGCAAACGGAGGGAGCAGTACTTC

d_gene: TRBD1
j_gene: TRBJ2-7
v_gene: TRBV6-1
abundance: NA
CDR3aa: CAIRRDRGYEQYF
CDR3nt: TGTGCCATCCGAAGGGACAGGGGTTACGAGCAGTACTTC

d_gene: TRBD2
j_gene: TRBJ2-6
v_gene: TRBV30
abundance: once
CDR3aa: CAWSVLWGGTTAESGANVLTF
CDR3nt: TGTGCCTGGAGTGTACTTTGGGGGGGGACGACTGCTGAATCTGGGGCCAACGTCCTGACTTTC

d_gene: TRBD1
j_gene: TRBJ1-1
v_gene: TRBV19
abundance: NA
CDR3aa: CASSIDRGTEAFF
CDR3nt: TGTGCCAGTAGTATCGACAGGGGCACTGAAGCTTTCTTT

d_gene: NA
j_gene: TRBJ2-1
v_gene: TRBV19
abundance: NA
CDR3aa: CASSIWRFSSSYNEQFF
CDR3nt: TGTGCCAGTAGTATATGGCGGTTCTCAAGCTCCTACAATGAGCAGTTCTTC

d_gene: TRBD1
j_gene: TRBJ2-7
v_gene: TRBV4-3
abundance: once
CDR3aa: CASSQAQGYEQYF
CDR3nt: TGCGCCAGCAGCCAAGCACAGGGGTACGAGCAGTACTTC

d_gene: TRBD1
j_gene: TRBJ1-2
v_gene: TRBV6-1
abundance: NA
CDR3aa: CASRFRDRNYGYTF
CDR3nt: TGTGCCAGCAGATTCCGGGACAGGAACTATGGCTACACCTTC

d_gene: NA
j_gene: TRBJ2-1
v_gene: TRBV29-1
abundance: NA
CDR3aa: CSAGGTENEQFF
CDR3nt: TGCAGCGCCGGCGGGACTGAGAATGAGCAGTTCTTC

d_gene: NA
j_gene: TRBJ1-1
v_gene: TRBV6-5
abundance: NA
CDR3aa: CASSTDLNTEAFF
CDR3nt: TGTGCCAGCAGTACGGACTTAAACACTGAAGCTTTCTTT

d_gene: NA
j_gene: TRBJ2-3
v_gene: TRBV7-9
abundance: NA
CDR3aa: CASSPVTDTQYF
CDR3nt: TGTGCCAGCAGTCCGGTGACAGATACGCAGTATTTT

d_gene: TRBD1
j_gene: TRBJ1-1
v_gene: TRBV19
abundance: NA
CDR3aa: CASSIWTGSQAFF
CDR3nt: TGTGCCAGTAGTATTTGGACAGGGAGTCAAGCTTTCTTT

d_gene: NA
j_gene: TRBJ2-5
v_gene: TRBV11-2
abundance: NA
CDR3aa: CASSRTAGRETQYF
CDR3nt: TGTGCCAGCAGCCGGACAGCCGGGAGGGAGACCCAGTACTTC

d_gene: TRBD2
j_gene: TRBJ2-5
v_gene: TRBV7-9
abundance: NA
CDR3aa: CASSLVGREQYF
CDR3nt: TGTGCCAGCAGCTTAGTTGGGCGGGAGCAGTACTTC

d_gene: NA
j_gene: TRBJ1-1
v_gene: TRBV6-6
abundance: NA
CDR3aa: CASRAGTSNTEAFF
CDR3nt: TGTGCCAGCAGGGCCGGGACATCGAACACTGAAGCTTTCTTT

d_gene: NA
j_gene: TRBJ1-3
v_gene: TRBV7-9
abundance: NA
CDR3aa: CASSLAGAGNTIYF
CDR3nt: TGTGCCAGCAGCTTAGCAGGGGCTGGAAACACCATATATTTT

d_gene: NA
j_gene: TRBJ1-1
v_gene: TRBV5-5
abundance: few
CDR3aa: CASRLGSVIVAEAFF
CDR3nt: TGTGCCAGCAGGTTGGGGAGTGTAATTGTCGCTGAAGCTTTCTTT

d_gene: TRBD1
j_gene: TRBJ2-5
v_gene: TRBV9
abundance: NA
CDR3aa: CASSDQGQGFETQYF
CDR3nt: TGTGCCAGCAGCGACCAGGGACAGGGCTTTGAGACCCAGTACTTC

d_gene: NA
j_gene: TRBJ1-4
v_gene: TRBV28
abundance: NA
CDR3aa: CASRLGANEKLFF
CDR3nt: TGTGCCAGCAGGCTCGGAGCTAATGAAAAACTGTTTTTT

d_gene: NA
j_gene: TRBJ2-2
v_gene: TRBV2
abundance: NA
CDR3aa: CASSRGAAGELFF
CDR3nt: TGTGCCAGCAGCAGGGGAGCGGCCGGGGAGCTGTTTTTT

d_gene: NA
j_gene: TRBJ1-5
v_gene: TRBV19
abundance: NA
CDR3aa: CASSIGAQGDQPQHF
CDR3nt: TGTGCCAGTAGTATAGGGGCACAGGGAGATCAGCCCCAGCATTTT

d_gene: NA
j_gene: TRBJ1-2
v_gene: TRBV29-1
abundance: NA
CDR3aa: CSVAGNYGYTF
CDR3nt: TGCAGCGTTGCAGGGAACTATGGCTACACCTTC

d_gene: TRBD1
j_gene: TRBJ1-1
v_gene: TRBV27
abundance: NA
CDR3aa: CASSAYRGRDTEAFF
CDR3nt: TGTGCCAGCAGTGCATACAGGGGGCGGGACACTGAAGCTTTCTTT

d_gene: TRBD2
j_gene: TRBJ2-7
v_gene: TRBV7-2
abundance: NA
CDR3aa: CASSPAGTSAYEQYF
CDR3nt: TGTGCCAGCAGCCCGGCGGGGACTAGCGCCTACGAGCAGTACTTC

d_gene: NA
j_gene: TRBJ2-1
v_gene: TRBV19
abundance: NA
CDR3aa: CASSTDSSLFNEQFF
CDR3nt: TGTGCCAGTAGCACCGACTCGTCCCTATTCAATGAGCAGTTCTTC